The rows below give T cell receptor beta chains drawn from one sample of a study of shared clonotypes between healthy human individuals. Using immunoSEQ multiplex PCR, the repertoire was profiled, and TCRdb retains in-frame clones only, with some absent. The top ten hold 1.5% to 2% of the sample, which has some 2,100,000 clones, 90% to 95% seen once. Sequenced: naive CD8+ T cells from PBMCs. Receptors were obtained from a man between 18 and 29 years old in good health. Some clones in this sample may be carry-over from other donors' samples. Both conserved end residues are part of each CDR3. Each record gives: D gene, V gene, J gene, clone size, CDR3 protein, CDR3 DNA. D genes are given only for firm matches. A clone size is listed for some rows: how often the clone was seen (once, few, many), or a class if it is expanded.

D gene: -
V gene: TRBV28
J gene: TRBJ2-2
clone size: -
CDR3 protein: CASRPTHPGELFF
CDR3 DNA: TGTGCCAGCAGACCGACTCACCCCGGGGAGCTGTTTTTT

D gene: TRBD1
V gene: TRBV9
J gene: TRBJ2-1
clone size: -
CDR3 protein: CASSDRGLEGNEQFF
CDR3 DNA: TGTGCCAGCAGCGACAGGGGGCTGGAGGGGAATGAGCAGTTCTTC

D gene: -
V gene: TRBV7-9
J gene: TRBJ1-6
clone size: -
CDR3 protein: CASSLVSGKNSPLHF
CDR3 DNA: TGTGCCAGCAGCTTAGTGTCCGGGAAGAATTCACCCCTCCACTTT

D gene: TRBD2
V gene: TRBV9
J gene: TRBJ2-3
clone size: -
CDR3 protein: CASSVGLAGDLGDTQYF
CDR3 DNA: TGTGCCAGCAGCGTTGGACTAGCGGGAGATTTAGGAGATACGCAGTATTTT

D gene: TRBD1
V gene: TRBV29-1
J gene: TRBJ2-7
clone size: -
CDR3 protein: CSVEDRVSYEQYF
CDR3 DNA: TGCAGCGTCGAGGACAGGGTCTCCTACGAGCAGTACTTC

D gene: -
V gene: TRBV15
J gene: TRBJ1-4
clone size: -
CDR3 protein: CATADGNAEKLFF
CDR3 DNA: TGTGCCACCGCGGACGGCAACGCTGAAAAACTGTTTTTT

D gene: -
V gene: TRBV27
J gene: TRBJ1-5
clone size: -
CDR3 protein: CASSFTNSNQPQHF
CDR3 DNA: TGTGCCAGCAGTTTCACAAATAGCAATCAGCCCCAGCATTTT

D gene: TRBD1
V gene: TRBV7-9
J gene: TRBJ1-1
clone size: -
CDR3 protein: CASSPQGDSKTEAFF
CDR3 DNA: TGTGCCAGCAGCCCTCAGGGGGATTCCAAAACTGAAGCTTTCTTT

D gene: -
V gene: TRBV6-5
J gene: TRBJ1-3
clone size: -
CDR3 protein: CASRLADSGNTIYF
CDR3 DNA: TGTGCCAGCAGACTAGCCGACTCTGGAAACACCATATATTTT

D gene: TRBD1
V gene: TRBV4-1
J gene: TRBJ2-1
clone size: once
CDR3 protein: CASSQRDRGIEQFF
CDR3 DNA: TGCGCCAGCAGCCAAAGGGACAGGGGGATTGAGCAGTTCTTC

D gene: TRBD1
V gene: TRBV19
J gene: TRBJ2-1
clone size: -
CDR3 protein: CASAQGQGIYNEQFF
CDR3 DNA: TGTGCCAGTGCCCAGGGACAGGGGATCTACAATGAGCAGTTCTTC

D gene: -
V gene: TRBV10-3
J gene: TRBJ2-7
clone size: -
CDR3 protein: CAISESTGYEQYF
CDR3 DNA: TGTGCCATCAGTGAGTCTACAGGCTACGAGCAGTACTTC

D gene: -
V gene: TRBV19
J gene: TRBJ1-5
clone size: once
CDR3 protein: CASSIDREGGQPQHF
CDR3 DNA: TGTGCCAGTAGTATAGATCGAGAGGGCGGGCAGCCCCAGCATTTT

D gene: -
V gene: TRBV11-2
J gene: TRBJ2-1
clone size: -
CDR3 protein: CASSFWGLTYNEQFF
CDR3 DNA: TGTGCCAGCAGCTTCTGGGGGTTAACCTACAATGAGCAGTTCTTC

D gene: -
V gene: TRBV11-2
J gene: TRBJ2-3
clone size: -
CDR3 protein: CASSRTVSDTQYF
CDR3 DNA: TGTGCCAGCAGCCGGACAGTGTCAGATACGCAGTATTTT

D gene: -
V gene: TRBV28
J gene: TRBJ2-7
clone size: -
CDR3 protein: CASSTRVRANSLSYEQYF
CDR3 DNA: TGTGCCAGCAGCACCAGGGTCAGGGCGAACTCCCTCTCCTACGAGCAGTACTTC

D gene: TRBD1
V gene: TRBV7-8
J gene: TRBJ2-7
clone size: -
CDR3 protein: CASTTAGQAGSYEQYF
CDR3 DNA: TGTGCCAGCACCACGGCGGGACAGGCGGGCTCCTACGAGCAGTACTTC

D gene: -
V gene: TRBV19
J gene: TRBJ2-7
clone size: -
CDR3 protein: CASSIRHRVSYEQYF
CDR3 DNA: TGTGCCAGTAGTATTCGCCACCGAGTCTCCTACGAGCAGTACTTC

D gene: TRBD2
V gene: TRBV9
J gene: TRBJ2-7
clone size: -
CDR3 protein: CASSVRGTSGDQRYF
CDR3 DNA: TGTGCCAGCAGCGTCCGCGGGACTAGCGGGGACCAGCGGTACTTC

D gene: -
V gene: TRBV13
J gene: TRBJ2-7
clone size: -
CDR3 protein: CASRVLGSYEQYF
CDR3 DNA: TGTGCCAGCAGGGTACTAGGGTCTTACGAGCAGTACTTC

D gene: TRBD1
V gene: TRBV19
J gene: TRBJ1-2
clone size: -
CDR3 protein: CASSHGTGKYGYTF
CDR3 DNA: TGTGCCAGCAGTCATGGGACAGGAAAATATGGCTACACCTTC

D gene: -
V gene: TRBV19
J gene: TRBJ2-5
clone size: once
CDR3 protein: CASSTYRDTQETQYF
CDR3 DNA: TGTGCCAGTAGTACGTACCGGGACACTCAAGAGACCCAGTACTTC

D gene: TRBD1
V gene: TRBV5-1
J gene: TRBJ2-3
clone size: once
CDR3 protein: CASSAQGQGAGDTQYF
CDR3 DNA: TGCGCCAGCAGCGCCCAGGGACAGGGGGCAGGGGATACGCAGTATTTT

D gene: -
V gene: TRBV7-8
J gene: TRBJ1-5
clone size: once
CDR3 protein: CASSLADQPQHF
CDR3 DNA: TGTGCCAGCAGCTTAGCAGACCAGCCCCAGCATTTT